The 28 T cell receptor beta chains presented below share a single source sample, sequenced in a study of regulatory T cells in long-lasting Graves disease. Time point reported: newly diagnosed GD, antithyroid drugs for less than 3 months. The TCR library was prepared using RNA isolated from PBMCs. According to the study, TCR beta libraries were built with iRepertoire HTBI primers and CDR3-region Arm-PCR. TCRdb reprocessed the multiplex PCR reads via MiXCR and lists one record per CDR3 protein. Here the sample spans around 420,000 distinct CDR3 sequences, around a sixth being singletons. Material: peripheral blood mononuclear cells (PBMCs), obtained at new diagnosis, from a patient treated with antithyroid drugs. Receptor source: a female donor with Graves disease.

This clonotype was detected many times. This chain connects TRBV7-2 to TRBJ2-7; either TRBD1 or TRBD2 may fit D (5 bases each). V was pared by 7 bases and J by 0 bases, with 19 bases between. Germline CDR1 and CDR2: SGHTA and FQGNSA. The CDR3 sequence is 16 residues long. The CDR3 DNA follows: TGTGCCAGCACCGCCGGCCGGGGCAGGAGCTCCTACGAGCAGTACTTC. As protein: CASTAGRGRSSYEQYF.

The chain employs TRBV27 and TRBJ1-4; 12 nucleotides line up with TRBD1. Germline V gene sequence: CDR1 MNHEY, CDR2 SMNVEV (reference sequence). V lost 5 bases and J lost 2; bases outside the gene matches: 6. The length of the CDR3 is 17 residues. The CDR3 nucleotides read TGTGCCAGCAGTCCCCGGGACAGGGGGCGGACTAATGAAAAACTGTTTTTT. This sequence encodes CASSPRDRGRTNEKLFF.

In its sample, this clonotype was seen many times. The chain is built from TRBV11-2 and TRBJ1-2; unclear D gene. The V and J ends lost 5 bases and 4 bases respectively, with 11 bases between them. The CDR3 spans 13 residues. Germline CDR1 is SGHAT and CDR2 is FQNNGV. CDR3 sequence (DNA): TGTGCCAGCAGCCCGTGGCGAACCTATGGCTACACCTTC. Translated: CASSPWRTYGYTF. Based on the CDR3 plus reference TRBV11-2 and TRBJ1-2, the full variable domain is EAGVAQSPRYKIIEKRQSVAFWCNPISGHATLYWYQQILGQGPKLLIQFQNNGVVDDSQLPKDRFSAERLKGVDSTLKIQPAKLEDSAVYLCASSPWRTYGYTFGSGTRLTVV.

This clonotype was picked up a small number of times. The chain uses TRBV27 and TRBJ1-3, with D unresolved. This CDR3 has 18 amino acids. The germline V gene encodes CDR1 MNHEY and CDR2 SMNVEV (reference sequence). The V end was cut by 0 bases, the J end by 0 bases, with 15 bases between. CDR3 sequence (DNA): TGTGCCAGCAGTTTATCCGGTCGGGTGTTCGGCTCTGGAAACACCATATATTTT. Protein: CASSLSGRVFGSGNTIYF.

J is TRBJ1-2 and V is TRBV12-3 or TRBV12-4; no clear D. V lost 5 bases and J 6 bases, leaving 22 bases between the germline ends. CDR3 length equals 16 residues. The chain's CDR3 is CASSGSRGGGRDGYTF. Written as DNA, the CDR3 is TGTGCCAGCAGTGGTTCTCGTGGCGGAGGAAGAGATGGCTACACCTTC.

This clonotype came up many times. For the CDR3, the DNA is TGTGCCAGCAGCACCGGACAGGCTTTAGCTAACTATGGCTACACCTTC. Amino acids: CASSTGQALANYGYTF. The chain uses TRBV7-2 and TRBJ1-2; 7 bases agree with TRBD1. The germline V gene encodes CDR1 SGHTA and CDR2 FQGNSA. Germline trimming cut 5 bases from V and 0 bases from J; bases unmatched to any gene: 9. CDR3 length: 16 residues.

This clonotype showed up many times. In DNA, the CDR3 is TGCAGCGGACAGGGGATCTTTAACACTGAAGCTTTCTTT. Its translation is CSGQGIFNTEAFF. The chain links TRBV29-1 to TRBJ1-1, with TRBD1 identical over 8 bases. V dropped 7 bases and J dropped 2; count of bases not matched to a gene: 6. The germline CDR1 and CDR2 sequences are SQVTM and ANQGSEA. The CDR3 length is 13 residues.

There are many counts of this clonotype. The chain is built from TRBV28 and TRBJ1-4; a possible D gene is TRBD1 (6 bases). This CDR3 contains 16 residues. Trimming cost V 6 bases and J 6 bases, with 20 bases left between them. Germline V gene sequence: CDR1 MDHEN, CDR2 SYDVKM. The DNA for the CDR3 is TGTGCCAGCAGGACATCGGGCTTGGCAGGGGATGAAAAACTGTTTTTT. It translates to CASRTSGLAGDEKLFF.

CDR3 in amino acids: CASSYGVGSGAPYNEQFF. The CDR3 DNA is TGTGCCAGCAGTTATGGGGTCGGTAGCGGGGCCCCCTACAATGAGCAGTTCTTC. This rearrangement joins TRBV6-2 or TRBV6-3 to TRBJ2-1; 8 nucleotides align to TRBD2. The V and J ends lost 3 bases and 2 bases, in that order; junction bases with no gene match: 12. The length of the CDR3 is 18 residues. Germline V gene lookup returns CDR1 MNHEY and CDR2 SVGEGT.

The table lists this clonotype with a few counts. The J gene is TRBJ2-5, the V gene TRBV7-2; D is unclear. This CDR3 has 13 residues. Germline V gene sequence: CDR1 SGHTA, CDR2 FQGNSA. V shed 2 bases and J shed 5 bases, with 9 bases lying between them. CDR3 loop: CASSLPTGETQYF. The DNA for the CDR3 is TGTGCCAGCAGCTTACCTACCGGGGAGACCCAGTACTTC.

In the case of this clonotype: The junction differs from germline at one of its ends, possibly a read error. V gene TRBV7-9 combines with J gene TRBJ2-7; D ambiguous. The CDR3 is 11 residues long. Germline values: CDR1 SEHNR, CDR2 FQNEAQ (reference sequence). This CDR3 reads CASSFSYEQHF. Here the CDR3 DNA reads TGTGCCAGCAGCTTCAGCTACGAGCAGCACTTC.

This clonotype was counted at least ten times. CDR3 nucleotide sequence: TGTGCCAGCAGCGCCAGGGGACAGGGGGCGGATGAGCCCCAGCATTTT. This gives the protein CASSARGQGADEPQHF. The V call is TRBV9, the J call TRBJ1-5, with 12 bases matching TRBD1. The CDR3 length is 16 residues. The ends lost 3 bases at V and 8 bases at J; junction bases unmatched: 9. The germline CDR1 and CDR2 sequences are SGDLS and YYNGEE.

This clonotype was seen ten or more times. The chain has TRBV15 and TRBJ1-1; D gene uncertain. CDR1 and CDR2 from the germline V gene are LNHNV and YYDKDF (reference sequence). V was pared by 2 bases and J by 12 bases, with 13 bases between. The CDR3 loop spans 12 amino acids. The CDR3 DNA sequence: TGTGCCACCAGCAGACGCGACAATCCCCCTTTCTTT. As protein: CATSRRDNPPFF.

The sample holds many counts of this clonotype. The chain joins TRBV20-1 to TRBJ2-1; 8 bases are shared with TRBD1. Per the germline V gene, CDR1 is DFQATT and CDR2 is SNEGSKA (reference sequence). V was clipped by 4 bases and J by 5 bases; unmatched bases: 4. The CDR3 is made up of 13 amino acids. The chain's CDR3 is CSANGQGNNEQFF. The CDR3 coding sequence is TGCAGTGCTAACGGACAGGGAAACAATGAGCAGTTCTTC.

This clonotype was seen ten or more times. The chain recombines TRBV3-1 with TRBJ2-7; no definite D call. Germline values: CDR1 LGHDT, CDR2 YNNKEL (reference sequence). V was clipped by 1 base and J by 4 bases, with 20 bases between them. The CDR3 is made up of 17 amino acids. The CDR3 spells CASSQGFTRPFGYEQYF. The CDR3, as DNA: TGTGCCAGCAGCCAAGGCTTCACTCGCCCCTTTGGGTACGAGCAGTACTTC.

V and J are TRBV7-2 and TRBJ2-7; maybe TRBD2 (6 bases). V dropped 5 bases and J dropped 3 bases, with 17 bases sitting between them. The CDR3 runs 15 residues. CDR1 and CDR2 from the germline V gene are SGHTA and FQGNSA. Here the CDR3 DNA reads TGTGCCAGCAGCCCAGCGGGCGAGGGGTACTACGAGCAGTACTTC. It encodes CASSPAGEGYYEQYF.

In this sample, this clonotype turned up many times. This chain links TRBV29-1 with TRBJ2-3; TRBD2 might be the D (5 bases). Between the trimmed V and J ends, which lost 8 bases and 2 bases, there was a span of 11 bases. This CDR3 contains 12 residues. The germline CDR1 and CDR2 sequences are SQVTM and ANQGSEA. CDR3 amino acids: CSLGESTDTQYF. CDR3 DNA: TGCAGCCTGGGAGAGTCCACAGATACGCAGTATTTT.

This clonotype turned up a few times. This chain uses TRBV4-3 with TRBJ2-2, with 7 positions matching TRBD2. The CDR3 loop spans 17 amino acids. The V gene end was trimmed by 0 bases and the J gene end by 2 bases; junction bases not matched to a gene: 6. Germline CDR1 LGHNA, CDR2 YSLEER. The CDR3 is CASSQDLSGINTGELFF. CDR3 in DNA: TGCGCCAGCAGCCAAGATCTAAGCGGGATTAACACCGGGGAGCTGTTTTTT.

This clonotype appeared many times. DNA for the CDR3: TGTGCCAGCAGCCAAGGCAGAAACTTCTACGAGCAGTACTTC. It is translated as CASSQGRNFYEQYF. This chain links TRBV3-1 with TRBJ2-7; no clear D. Germline assignment: CDR1 LGHDT and CDR2 YNNKEL (reference sequence). CDR3 size: 14 residues. V lost 1 base to trimming and J lost 3 bases, with 10 bases between them.

The V call is TRBV28, the J call TRBJ2-6; D remains ambiguous. Trimming took 6 bases from V and 1 from J, leaving 10 bases between them. Germline assignment: CDR1 MDHEN and CDR2 SYDVKM. This CDR3 has 15 amino acids. The DNA of the CDR3 is TGTGCCAGCAGCCTGCCGTTTTCTGGGGCCAACGTCCTGACTTTC. Its translation: CASSLPFSGANVLTF.

This clonotype occurred many times. J is TRBJ2-7 and V is TRBV5-1; TRBD1 agrees at 7 bases. The junction had 6 bases not matched to a gene; V was cut back by 4 bases and J by 2 bases. The CDR3 totals 14 residues. Germline V gene sequence: CDR1 SGHRS, CDR2 YFSETQ. This CDR3 reads CASSQGDRPYEQYF. The CDR3 nucleotides are TGCGCCAGCAGCCAAGGGGACAGACCCTACGAGCAGTACTTC.

There are many counts of this clonotype. The rearrangement joins TRBV2 to TRBJ2-1, with 13 bases matching TRBD2. Germline CDR1 SNHLY, CDR2 FYNNEI. The CDR3 extends over 15 amino acids. J lost 9 bases, V lost 1 base, and 3 bases had no gene match. CDR3 loop: CASSEGTSGSIEQFF. CDR3 DNA sequence: TGTGCCAGCAGTGAAGGGACTAGCGGGAGCATTGAGCAGTTCTTC.

This clonotype was seen ten or more times. This sequence joins TRBV20-1 and TRBJ2-2; no firm D call. CDR1 and CDR2 from the germline V gene are DFQATT and SNEGSKA (reference sequence). The CDR3 loop spans 16 amino acids. The V and J ends lost 0 bases and 0 bases respectively, with 11 bases between them. DNA for the CDR3: TGCAGTGCTAGAGATCGAGGCGGCTCGAACACCGGGGAGCTGTTTTTT. Translation gives CSARDRGGSNTGELFF.

This clonotype was observed a single time. The likely explanation is a read error, given a far larger clone one base away. The genes are TRBV20-1 and TRBJ2-3, with D maybe TRBD1 (6 bases). The DNA end is more similar to TRBJ1-1, so the J call may be wrong. Germline V lookup: CDR1 DFQATT, CDR2 SNEGSKA (reference sequence). The CDR3 runs to 13 residues. Here the CDR3 DNA reads TGCAGTACTAGAGATACGGGACCCAGGGGAGCTTTCTTT. Protein: CSTRDTGPRGAFF.

This clonotype has at least ten counts. The rearrangement links TRBV6-1 to TRBJ1-1, with a tentative D call TRBD1 (5 bases). Germline V CDR1 and CDR2: MNHNS, SASEGT. V was clipped by 7 bases and J by 0 bases, with 12 bases between them. There are 14 residues in the CDR3. CDR3 amino acids: CASIPGTMNTEAFF. The CDR3 nucleotides are TGTGCCAGCATCCCCGGGACTATGAACACTGAAGCTTTCTTT.

This clonotype was counted many times. The chain links TRBV7-2 to TRBJ2-5, with TRBD1 matching over 8 bases. Germline CDR1 is SGHTA and CDR2 is FQGNSA. V gave up 0 bases and J gave up 5 bases; unmatched junction bases: 11. The CDR3 consists of 17 residues. DNA for the CDR3: TGTGCCAGCAGCTTAGCGTGGGGGACAGGACAGAAGGAGACCCAGTACTTC. Amino acid sequence: CASSLAWGTGQKETQYF.

This clonotype appeared many times. This chain links TRBV5-1 with TRBJ1-2, with D unresolved. Germline V lookup: CDR1 SGHRS, CDR2 YFSETQ. This CDR3 comprises 14 residues. V dropped 5 bases and J dropped 4 bases, with 15 bases sitting between them. The CDR3 nucleotides read TGCGCCAGCAGTAGCTATGGGGTACCCTATGGCTACACCTTC. It yields the protein CASSSYGVPYGYTF.

This clonotype was observed at least ten times. The chain links TRBV6-2 or TRBV6-3 to TRBJ1-1, with D perhaps matching TRBD1 (6 bases). In germline, CDR1 is MNHEY, CDR2 SVGEGT. The CDR3 totals 13 residues. Between the trimmed V and J ends, which lost 2 bases and 6 bases, there was a span of 10 bases. CDR3 sequence: CASSYGGRAEAFF. The CDR3 region has the DNA TGTGCCAGCAGTTACGGGGGCCGGGCTGAAGCTTTCTTT.